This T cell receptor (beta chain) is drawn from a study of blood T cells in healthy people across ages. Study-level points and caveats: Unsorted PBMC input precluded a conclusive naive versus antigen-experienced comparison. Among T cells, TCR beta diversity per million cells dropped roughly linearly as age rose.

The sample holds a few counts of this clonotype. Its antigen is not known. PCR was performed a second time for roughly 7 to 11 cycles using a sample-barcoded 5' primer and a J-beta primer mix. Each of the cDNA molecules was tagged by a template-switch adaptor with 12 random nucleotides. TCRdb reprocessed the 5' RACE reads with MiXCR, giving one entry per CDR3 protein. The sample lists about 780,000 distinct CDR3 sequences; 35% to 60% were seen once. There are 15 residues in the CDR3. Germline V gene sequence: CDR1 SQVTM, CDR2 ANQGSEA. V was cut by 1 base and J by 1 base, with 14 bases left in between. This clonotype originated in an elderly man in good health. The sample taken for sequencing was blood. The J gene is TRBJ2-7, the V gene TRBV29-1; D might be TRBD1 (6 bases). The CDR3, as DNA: TGCAGCGTTGAAGGGGGTATACAGGGTTCCTACGAGCAGTACTTC. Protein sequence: CSVEGGIQGSYEQYF.